This T cell receptor beta chain was retrieved from a study of regulatory T cells in long-lasting Graves disease. Study-wide points: Persistent disease was associated with favored TRBV28 usage and with favored use of TRBJ1-2 and TRBJ2-5.

The authors built TCR beta libraries using iRepertoire HTBI primers and Arm-PCR of CDR3 regions. Via MiXCR, TCRdb re-called the multiplex PCR reads, giving one row per CDR3 protein. The sample has 600,000 to 850,000 distinct CDR3 sequences, approximately 31% seen once; the top ten hold 40% to 55%. The time point is: persistent/refractory GD, antithyroid drugs over 5 years with positive TRAb. PBMC-derived RNA was used for the TCR library. A note on this clonotype: Its antigen is as yet unknown.

V was trimmed by 7 bases and J by 6 bases, leaving 19 bases between them. Germline CDR1 SNHLY, CDR2 FYNNEI. The CDR3 sequence is 15 residues long. The sample in question was peripheral blood mononuclear cells (PBMCs), obtained when the disease was refractory, from a patient treated with antithyroid drugs. This clonotype was obtained from a female donor with Graves disease. The V call is TRBV2, the J call TRBJ1-5; D possibly corresponds to TRBD1 (6 bases). The CDR3 is CASKPSTGGAQPQHF. The DNA for the CDR3 is TGTGCCAGCAAACCCTCCACCGGGGGGGCTCAGCCCCAGCATTTT.